These T cell receptor beta chains were read from a single sample in a study of CD8 T cells in Susac syndrome. MiXCR was run by TCRdb on the immunoSEQ multiplex PCR reads, yielding one entry per CDR3 protein. The top ten clones hold roughly 0.22% of a sample with 60,000 to 75,000 distinct CDR3 sequences, 95% of them seen once. Sequenced input: CD8+ T cells from PBMCs. These receptors originate from a human donor in good health. The CDR3 runs from the conserved cysteine through the conserved F or W. The D gene is left open where the match is weak. Rows give clone size only sometimes, using once, few, many, or a class for an expanded clone.

TRBV29-1,TRBJ2-1,NA,TRBD1,CSVTGVNEQFF,TGCAGCGTTACAGGGGTAAATGAGCAGTTCTTC
TRBV5-1,TRBJ2-2,NA,NA,CASAAGNTGELFF,TGCGCCAGCGCCGCAGGGAACACCGGGGAGCTGTTTTTT
TRBV20-1,TRBJ2-1,NA,TRBD1,CSVRPPGQPRNEQFF,TGCAGTGTCCGACCTCCGGGACAGCCTCGCAATGAGCAGTTCTTC
TRBV7-2,TRBJ1-2,NA,NA,CASSDQIADYGYTF,TGTGCCAGCAGCGATCAGATAGCAGATTATGGCTACACCTTC
TRBV7-9,TRBJ2-1,NA,NA,CASSSSWGSYNEQFF,TGTGCCAGCAGCTCCTCATGGGGCTCCTACAATGAGCAGTTCTTC
TRBV5-1,TRBJ1-1,NA,NA,CASSHLNRLSYTEAFF,TGCGCCAGCAGCCATTTGAACCGACTTAGTTACACTGAAGCTTTCTTT
TRBV18,TRBJ1-2,NA,NA,CASSPPRTRAVAIYGYTF,TGTGCCAGCTCACCACCCCGGACAAGAGCCGTCGCCATCTATGGCTACACCTTC
TRBV5-5,TRBJ2-6,NA,TRBD2,CASSGRVSGANVLTF,TGTGCCAGCAGCGGGAGGGTCTCTGGGGCCAACGTCCTGACTTTC
TRBV15,TRBJ1-5,NA,NA,CATSRDLGGNQPQHF,TGTGCCACCAGCAGAGATCTCGGGGGGAATCAGCCCCAGCATTTT
TRBV4-1,TRBJ1-5,NA,NA,CASSHVNSNQPQHF,TGCGCCAGCAGCCATGTAAATAGCAATCAGCCCCAGCATTTT
TRBV6-6,TRBJ2-2,once,TRBD1,CASSQDRETGELFF,TGTGCCAGCAGTCAGGACAGGGAGACCGGGGAGCTGTTTTTT
TRBV6-6,TRBJ1-1,NA,NA,CASSYSGTPNTEAFF,TGTGCCAGCAGTTACTCTGGGACGCCGAACACTGAAGCTTTCTTT
TRBV7-2,TRBJ2-1,NA,TRBD2,CASSISASGAPNEQFF,TGTGCCAGCAGCATCTCTGCTAGCGGGGCCCCCAATGAGCAGTTCTTC
TRBV27,TRBJ2-3,NA,NA,CASSLGLFTADTQYF,TGTGCCAGCAGTTTGGGACTGTTTACTGCAGATACGCAGTATTTT
TRBV2,TRBJ1-5,NA,NA,CASRLQGKSNQPQHF,TGTGCCAGCAGATTACAGGGAAAAAGCAATCAGCCCCAGCATTTT
TRBV27,TRBJ1-6,NA,NA,CASSLWGHPNSPLHF,TGTGCCAGCAGTTTATGGGGACACCCGAATTCACCCCTCCACTTT